Presented here are 25 T cell receptor beta chains from one specimen sequenced in a study of response to subunit inactivated influenza vaccine. TCRdb reanalysed the RT-PCR reads using MiXCR and keeps one entry per CDR3 protein. This sample has about 650,000 distinct CDR3 sequences, with approximately 15% found just once. Sample: PBMCs from blood, taken 11 to 12 days after vaccination. These TCRs come from a man over 45 who received an inactivated influenza vaccine.

This rearrangement joins TRBV9 to TRBJ1-4; no firm D call. The CDR3 is 15 amino acids. Germline loops: CDR1 SGDLS, CDR2 YYNGEE. The V end was cut by 4 bases, the J end by 5 bases, with 15 bases between. DNA of the CDR3: TGTGCCAGCAGCAGTTTCGGATCTCTCAATGAAAAACTGTTTTTT. Translating it yields CASSSFGSLNEKLFF.

V and J are TRBV12-3 or TRBV12-4 and TRBJ1-1; D remains unclear. The CDR3 consists of 13 residues. Deletions cut 6 bases from V and 4 bases from J, with 12 bases between. The DNA of the CDR3 is TGTGCCAGCAGCTCGGCTCGGGCCACTGAAGCTTTCTTT. This encodes CASSSARATEAFF.

The table lists this clonotype with a few counts. The J gene is TRBJ2-2, the V gene TRBV4-3, with 7 bases that match TRBD1. CDR1 and CDR2 from the germline V gene are LGHNA and YSLEER. J gave up 3 bases and V 0 bases, and 4 bases lay outside the gene matches. This CDR3 spans 16 amino acids. The CDR3 DNA is TGCGCCAGCAGCCAAGAGACAGGGTGGGACACCGGGGAGCTGTTTTTT. This sequence encodes CASSQETGWDTGELFF.

This clonotype was detected ten times or more. The rearrangement uses TRBV5-1 and TRBJ2-7; the D gene is possibly TRBD2 (5 bases). V lost 7 bases and J 7 bases, leaving 21 bases between the germline ends. Germline V gives CDR1 SGHRS, CDR2 YFSETQ. This CDR3 is 14 amino acids long. The CDR3 DNA follows: TGCGCCAGCCGCAGGCGTTTCGGGATAGAAGAGCAGTACTTC. Translation: CASRRRFGIEEQYF.

V is TRBV7-9 and J is TRBJ2-1; 10 positions match TRBD2. The CDR3 consists of 15 residues. Germline V gene lookup returns CDR1 SEHNR and CDR2 FQNEAQ (reference sequence). The junction had 4 bases not matched to a gene; V was cut back by 3 bases and J by 5 bases. The CDR3 region is CASSLERGGHNEQFF. The CDR3 nucleotides read TGTGCCAGCAGCTTGGAGCGGGGGGGCCACAATGAGCAGTTCTTC.

This clonotype was seen a few times. The chain is built from TRBV20-1 and TRBJ2-5, with a weak D call TRBD2 (6 bases). The V end lost 0 bases, the J end lost 5 bases, and 13 bases lay between the germline ends. Looked up from germline, CDR1 is DFQATT and CDR2 is SNEGSKA (reference sequence). The CDR3 extends over 14 amino acids. CDR3 amino acids: CSARDAAGRETQYF. Here the CDR3 DNA reads TGCAGTGCTAGAGATGCTGCAGGGAGGGAGACCCAGTACTTC.

The table lists this clonotype with a few counts. The chain combines TRBV12-3 or TRBV12-4 with TRBJ1-1; D not certain. V was shortened by 7 bases and J by 2 bases, with 11 bases between the two germline ends. The CDR3 totals 13 residues. The CDR3 is CASTRSSNTEAFF. CDR3 coding DNA: TGTGCCAGCACCAGAAGCTCTAACACTGAAGCTTTCTTT.

This clonotype showed up just a few times. The chain couples TRBV24-1 to TRBJ1-2; perhaps TRBD1 as D (6 bases). CDR3 size: 14 residues. Trimming took off 4 bases at V and 6 bases at J, with 14 bases between the two ends. Per germline, CDR1 KGHDR and CDR2 SFDVKD. The CDR3 nucleotides read TGTGCCACCAGTGACGCAGACAGGAGCCATGGCTACACCTTC. This codes for CATSDADRSHGYTF.

J is TRBJ1-5 and V is TRBV7-2, with TRBD1 as a possible D gene (6 bases). The length of the CDR3 is 15 residues. Trimming cost V 2 bases and J 1 base, with 9 bases left between them. The V gene's germline CDR1 is SGHTA and CDR2 FQGNSA. The CDR3 nucleotides read TGTGCCAGCAGCTTAACAGGGACGAGCAATCAGCCCCAGCATTTT. Protein sequence: CASSLTGTSNQPQHF. The full variable domain, rest sourced from reference TRBV7-2 and TRBJ1-5, is GAGVSQSPSNKVTEKGKDVELRCDPISGHTALYWYRQSLGQGLEFLIYFQGNSAPDKSGLPSDRFSAERTGGSVSTLTIQRTQQEDSAVYLCASSLTGTSNQPQHFGDGTRLSIL.

There are many counts of this clonotype. The genes are TRBV12-3 or TRBV12-4 and TRBJ2-1; TRBD1 is a possible D gene (5 bases). V was clipped by 5 bases and J by 5 bases, with 13 bases between them. This CDR3 contains 14 residues. In DNA, the CDR3 is TGTGCCAGCAGTACCAGGGTTGAGAACAATGAGCAGTTCTTC. This gives the protein CASSTRVENNEQFF.

The rearrangement links TRBV28 to TRBJ1-6; 7 nucleotides match TRBD1. The CDR3 has 15 amino acids. J lost 9 bases, V lost 5 bases, and 10 bases had no gene match. Germline CDR1 and CDR2: MDHEN and SYDVKM. The CDR3 loop reads CASSHGQVLASPLHF. The CDR3 region has the DNA TGTGCCAGCAGTCATGGACAGGTTCTAGCTTCACCCCTCCACTTT.

The chain joins TRBV6-1 to TRBJ1-4; 7 nucleotides agree with TRBD1. V trimming: 7 bases; J trimming: 8 bases; junction bases outside the gene matches: 13. Germline CDR1 MNHNS, CDR2 SASEGT. This CDR3 contains 15 residues. The CDR3 spells CASTYRAGGGEKLFF. In nucleotides, the CDR3 is TGTGCCAGCACCTACAGGGCAGGGGGAGGAGAAAAACTGTTTTTT.

This clonotype was counted only a few times. The chain is built from TRBV6-2 or TRBV6-3 and TRBJ2-4, with D tentatively TRBD1 or TRBD2 (5 bases each). The germline V gene has CDR1 MNHEY and CDR2 SVGEGT. This CDR3 has 17 residues. Trimming took off 0 bases at V and 5 bases at J, with 17 bases between the two ends. The CDR3 reads CASSYSRGPAPENIQYF. CDR3 sequence (DNA): TGTGCCAGCAGTTACTCGAGGGGACCCGCCCCCGAAAACATTCAGTACTTC.

The chain uses TRBV6-5 and TRBJ2-7, with TRBD2 as a possible D gene (5 bases). CDR3 length: 14 amino acids. V was clipped by 0 bases and J by 2 bases, with 8 bases between them. CDR1 is MNHEY and CDR2 is SVGAGI in the germline V gene. The CDR3 DNA reads TGTGCCAGCAGTTACTCTCGGGGAGCCTACGAGCAGTACTTC. It codes for CASSYSRGAYEQYF.

The V call is TRBV18, the J call TRBJ2-6; 8 nucleotides align to TRBD1. From germline, CDR1 is KGHSH and CDR2 LQKENI. The trim removed 3 bases at V and 0 bases at J, leaving 10 bases unmatched. The CDR3 runs to 19 residues. The CDR3 DNA is TGTGCCAGCTCACCCCTCTGGACAGGGCCGACCTCTGGGGCCAACGTCCTGACTTTC. This encodes CASSPLWTGPTSGANVLTF.

This clonotype was detected a few times. The chain uses TRBV12-3 or TRBV12-4 and TRBJ1-1, with D perhaps TRBD1 (5 bases). With 3 bases removed from V and 4 bases from J, the gap between germline ends came to 12 bases. This CDR3 is 14 amino acids long. CDR3 residues: CASSFAGASTEAFF. CDR3 DNA sequence: TGTGCCAGCAGTTTTGCCGGGGCCAGCACTGAAGCTTTCTTT.

The genes are TRBV29-1 and TRBJ1-5; D not resolved. CDR3 size: 13 residues. V lost 6 bases, J lost 5 bases, and 14 bases lay in between. Germline V lookup: CDR1 SQVTM, CDR2 ANQGSEA. The CDR3 spells CSVAWAGDQPQHF. Here the CDR3 DNA reads TGCAGCGTCGCTTGGGCAGGTGATCAGCCCCAGCATTTT.

V gene TRBV5-6 combines with J gene TRBJ1-2; 9 positions match TRBD1. This CDR3 comprises 14 residues. Trimming removed 6 bases from V and 4 bases from J; junction bases left unmatched: 7. Per germline, CDR1 SGHDT and CDR2 YYEEEE. CDR3 in amino acids: CASTPGQGIYGYTF. The CDR3 bases are TGTGCCAGCACCCCTGGACAGGGGATCTATGGCTACACCTTC.

In this sample, this clonotype turned up a few times. This chain connects TRBV10-3 to TRBJ2-7, with 8 bases fitting TRBD1. CDR3 length equals 14 residues. With V trimmed by 4 bases and J by 6 bases, 8 bases remained unmatched. Germline loops: CDR1 ENHRY, CDR2 SYGVKD. CDR3 sequence: CAISVSGTGLEQYF. The DNA for the CDR3 is TGTGCCATCAGTGTTTCCGGGACAGGTCTCGAGCAGTACTTC.

This chain links TRBV7-9 with TRBJ2-5; perhaps TRBD2 as D (5 bases). The V gene's germline CDR1 is SEHNR and CDR2 FQNEAQ (reference sequence). The CDR3 spans 13 residues. The V end was cut by 5 bases, the J end by 7 bases, with 14 bases between. CDR3 protein: CASSGDSAGTQYF. CDR3 DNA sequence: TGTGCCAGCAGCGGAGACTCCGCGGGGACCCAGTACTTC.

The gene calls are TRBV20-1 and TRBJ1-1, with D unresolved. This CDR3 comprises 14 residues. V gave up 2 bases and J gave up 6 bases, with 16 bases separating them. The germline gives CDR1 DFQATT, CDR2 SNEGSKA (reference sequence). Here the CDR3 DNA reads TGCAGTGCTAGACCTCTGTCCCTCGAGGCTGAAGCTTTCTTT. Protein: CSARPLSLEAEAFF.

The chain has TRBV6-1 and TRBJ1-5; D is unclear. Germline V gene lookup returns CDR1 MNHNS and CDR2 SASEGT. The V and J ends lost 7 bases and 2 bases respectively, with 15 bases between them. CDR3 length: 15 residues. The CDR3 protein is CASKSRLGGNQPQHF. Here the CDR3 DNA reads TGTGCCAGCAAGTCCCGGCTGGGAGGCAATCAGCCCCAGCATTTT.

This rearrangement joins TRBV10-3 to TRBJ2-7, with 9 bases aligning to TRBD2. The V and J ends lost 2 bases and 7 bases, in that order; junction bases with no gene match: 9. CDR1 is ENHRY and CDR2 is SYGVKD in the germline V gene. This CDR3 is built from 15 residues. The CDR3 is CAISEVVAGVGEQYF. For the CDR3, the DNA is TGTGCCATCAGTGAGGTGGTAGCGGGAGTGGGGGAGCAGTACTTC.

V and J are TRBV12-3 or TRBV12-4 and TRBJ2-1; possibly TRBD1 for D (7 bases). The CDR3 is 15 residues long. With 6 bases removed from V and 4 bases from J, the gap between germline ends came to 16 bases. This chain's CDR3 is CASSRGGTAYNEQFF. DNA for the CDR3: TGTGCCAGCAGCCGTGGAGGGACAGCGTACAATGAGCAGTTCTTC.

The V and J genes are TRBV7-2 and TRBJ1-6; tentative D call: TRBD1 (6 bases). The CDR3 sequence is 17 residues long. V dropped 1 base and J dropped 6 bases, with 16 bases sitting between them. The germline gives CDR1 SGHTA, CDR2 FQGNSA. The CDR3 DNA is TGTGCCAGCAGCTTAGTGGTTCAGGGGCCTCTTAATTCACCCCTCCACTTT. This translates into CASSLVVQGPLNSPLHF.